This is a list of T cell receptor beta chains from one sample in a study of blood T cell repertoires in COVID-19. Here immunoSEQ multiplex PCR was the method, and the copy in TCRdb shows in-frame clones only, minus some. The table records roughly 250,000 clones, more than 65% of them present only once. Sequencing was carried out using peripheral blood. The receptor set was obtained from a person aged 65 to 85 with COVID-19, enrolled during active disease. Each CDR3 is given with its conserved first and last residue. Fields, in order: D gene, clone size, V gene, J gene, CDR3 protein, CDR3 DNA. A D gene is named only where the DNA matches it firmly. For some rows the clone size is stated as once, few or many, or as a class when expanded; others skip it.

-	-	TRBV7-8	TRBJ2-7	CASSRLRAYEQYF	TGTGCCAGCAGCCGACTCAGGGCGTACGAGCAGTACTTC
TRBD2	-	TRBV5-1	TRBJ2-2	CASSFPFTSGGEVRTGELFF	TGCGCCAGCAGCTTCCCATTTACTAGCGGGGGAGAGGTTCGCACCGGGGAGCTGTTTTTT
TRBD2	-	TRBV7-2	TRBJ2-1	CASSLLAGGGSEQFF	TGTGCCAGCAGTCTACTAGCGGGGGGAGGTTCTGAGCAGTTCTTC
TRBD2	-	TRBV6-1	TRBJ2-3	CASSEGQRGTTDTQYF	TGTGCCAGCAGTGAAGGCCAGCGGGGGACCACAGATACGCAGTATTTT
-	-	TRBV30	TRBJ1-1	CAWRVQTGTEAFF	TGTGCCTGGAGGGTCCAAACGGGCACTGAAGCTTTCTTT
TRBD2	-	TRBV5-1	TRBJ2-3	CASGLGPSGGARFLDTQYF	TGCGCCAGCGGTTTGGGTCCTAGCGGGGGGGCCCGATTTTTAGATACGCAGTATTTT
-	many	TRBV11-2	TRBJ2-1	CASSSQGPGEQFF	TGTGCCAGCAGCTCCCAGGGGCCGGGTGAGCAGTTCTTC
-	-	TRBV7-2	TRBJ2-2	CASSLVSMASGSTGELFF	TGTGCCAGCAGCTTAGTTAGTATGGCGTCAGGCTCCACCGGGGAGCTGTTTTTT
-	-	TRBV6-5	TRBJ1-3	CASSYDNRVGNTIYF	TGTGCCAGCAGTTACGATAACAGAGTAGGAAACACCATATATTTT
-	-	TRBV2	TRBJ1-4	CASSLQTNEKLFF	TGTGCCAGCAGTCTGCAGACTAATGAAAAACTGTTTTTT
TRBD2	once	TRBV6-6	TRBJ2-3	CASSYPGGAVDTQYF	TGTGCCAGCAGTTACCCGGGGGGTGCAGTAGATACGCAGTATTTT
-	many	TRBV7-6	TRBJ1-1	CASSLAGGAAEAFF	TGTGCCAGCAGCTTAGCGGGTGGGGCCGCTGAAGCTTTCTTT
-	-	TRBV9	TRBJ2-3	CASSVNIGASTDTQYF	TGTGCCAGCAGCGTAAATATAGGGGCGAGCACAGATACGCAGTATTTT
TRBD2	-	TRBV7-8	TRBJ2-1	CASSLGLAGGEQFF	TGTGCCAGCAGCTTAGGGCTAGCGGGCGGTGAGCAGTTCTTC
TRBD2	-	TRBV5-6	TRBJ2-1	CASSLEGTRWNEQFF	TGTGCCAGCAGCTTGGAGGGGACTAGATGGAATGAGCAGTTCTTC
TRBD1	-	TRBV7-2	TRBJ1-5	CASSSYPTGATSNQPQHF	TGTGCCAGCAGCTCATATCCGACAGGGGCCACGAGCAATCAGCCCCAGCATTTT
-	-	TRBV5-1	TRBJ2-1	CASSLGLTSSYNEQFF	TGCGCCAGCAGCTTGGGACTTACGAGCTCCTACAATGAGCAGTTCTTC